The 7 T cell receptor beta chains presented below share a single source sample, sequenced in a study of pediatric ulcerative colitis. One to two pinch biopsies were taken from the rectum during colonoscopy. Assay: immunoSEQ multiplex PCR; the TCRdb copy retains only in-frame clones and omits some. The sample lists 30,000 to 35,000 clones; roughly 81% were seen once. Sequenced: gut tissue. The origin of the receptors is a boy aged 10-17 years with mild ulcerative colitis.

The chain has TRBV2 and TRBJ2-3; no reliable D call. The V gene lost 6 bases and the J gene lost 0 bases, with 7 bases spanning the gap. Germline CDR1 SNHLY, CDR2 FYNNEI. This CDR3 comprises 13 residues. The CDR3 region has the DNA TGTGCCAGCAGGCCTAGGAGCACAGATACGCAGTATTTT. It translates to CASRPRSTDTQYF. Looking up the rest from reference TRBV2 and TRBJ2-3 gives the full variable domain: EPEVTQTPSHQVTQMGQEVILRCVPISNHLYFYWYRQILGQKVEFLVSFYNNEISEKSEIFDDQFSVERPDGSNFTLKIRSTKLEDSAMYFCASRPRSTDTQYFGPGTRLTVL.

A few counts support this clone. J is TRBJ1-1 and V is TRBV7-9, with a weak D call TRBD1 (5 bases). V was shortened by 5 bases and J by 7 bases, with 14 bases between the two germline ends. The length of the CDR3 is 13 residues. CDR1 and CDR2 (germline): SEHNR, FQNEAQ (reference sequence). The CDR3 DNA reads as TGTGCCAGCAGCCCGGGGACCACCCTTGAAGCTTTCTTT. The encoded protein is CASSPGTTLEAFF.

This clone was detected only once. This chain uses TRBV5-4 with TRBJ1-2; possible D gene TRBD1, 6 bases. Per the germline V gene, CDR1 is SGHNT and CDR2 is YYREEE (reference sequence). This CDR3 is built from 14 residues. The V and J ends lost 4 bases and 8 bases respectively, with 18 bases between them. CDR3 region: CASSRQAQLNGYTF. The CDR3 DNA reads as TGTGCCAGCAGCAGACAGGCGCAACTTAACGGCTACACCTTC.

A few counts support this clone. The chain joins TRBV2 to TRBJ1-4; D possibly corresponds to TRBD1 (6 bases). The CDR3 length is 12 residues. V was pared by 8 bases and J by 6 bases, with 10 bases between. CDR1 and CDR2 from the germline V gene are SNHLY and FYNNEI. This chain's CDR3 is CASDRLDEKLFF. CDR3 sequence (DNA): TGTGCCAGCGACAGGTTGGATGAAAAACTGTTTTTT.

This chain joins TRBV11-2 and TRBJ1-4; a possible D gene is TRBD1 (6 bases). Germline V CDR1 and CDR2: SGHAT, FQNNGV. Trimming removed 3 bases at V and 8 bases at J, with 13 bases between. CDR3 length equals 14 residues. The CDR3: CASSLRRGGEKLFF. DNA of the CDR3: TGTGCCAGCAGCTTGCGGCGCGGGGGCGAAAAACTGTTTTTT.

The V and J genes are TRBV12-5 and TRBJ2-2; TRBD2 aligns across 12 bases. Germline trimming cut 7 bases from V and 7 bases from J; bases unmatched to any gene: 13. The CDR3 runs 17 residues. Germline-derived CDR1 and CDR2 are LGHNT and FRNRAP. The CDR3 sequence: CASAIGLAGGPNGELFF. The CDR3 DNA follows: TGTGCTAGTGCCATAGGGCTAGCGGGGGGGCCGAACGGGGAGCTGTTTTTT. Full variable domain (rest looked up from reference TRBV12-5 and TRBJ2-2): DARVTQTPRHKVTEMGQEVTMRCQPILGHNTVFWYRQTMMQGLELLAYFRNRAPLDDSGMPKDRFSAEMPDATLATLKIQPSEPRDSAVYFCASAIGLAGGPNGELFFGEGSRLTVL.

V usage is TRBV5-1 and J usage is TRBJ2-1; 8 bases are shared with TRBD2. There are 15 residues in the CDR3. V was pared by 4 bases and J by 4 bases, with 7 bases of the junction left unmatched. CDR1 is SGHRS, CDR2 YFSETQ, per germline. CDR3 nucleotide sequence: TGCGCCAGCAGCCCCTACGCGGGGGGATACAATGAGCAGTTCTTC. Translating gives CASSPYAGGYNEQFF.